The T cell receptor (beta chain) under discussion was sequenced for a study of blood T cells in healthy people across ages. Study results and limitations: Naive T cell percentage strongly correlated with TCR beta diversity.

The use of a sample-barcoded 5' primer and a J-beta primer mix characterized a second PCR of about 6 to 12 cycles. TCRdb passed the 5' RACE reads through MiXCR, listing each CDR3 protein once. The table includes about 1.1 million distinct CDR3 sequences, 35% to 40% detected once. Germline V gene data show CDR1 as PRHDT and CDR2 as FYEKMQ (reference sequence). The CDR3 spans 15 residues. V was trimmed by 5 bases and J by 5 bases, leaving 16 bases between them. This clonotype was observed a handful of times. The antigen is unknown. Source material: blood. This sequence joins TRBV13 and TRBJ2-1; the D call may be TRBD1 or TRBD2 (5 bases each). The receptor comes from a man between 18 and 29 years old in good health. CDR3 nucleotide sequence: TGTGCCAGCAGCCCCAGAGAGGGGAAAAACAATGAGCAGTTCTTC. The encoded protein is CASSPREGKNNEQFF.